This entry lists 14 T cell receptor beta chains sequenced from one sample in a study of T-cell reconstitution after alpha-beta-depleted transplantation in children. Unique molecular identifiers were incorporated when the TCRbeta library was constructed. TCRdb itself ran the PCR reads through MiXCR, one entry per CDR3 protein. The data show under 85,000 distinct CDR3 sequences, around 18% seen once. The material sequenced was PBMCs, mostly from graft donor cells, taken 360 days after TCRalphabeta/CD19-depleted stem cell transplant. The source is a male patient aged 2 to 9 who had a stem cell transplant for acute lymphoblastic leukemia, so the T cells may come from the graft donor.

This clonotype was picked up a small number of times. This rearrangement joins TRBV10-3 to TRBJ2-7; 10 bases align to TRBD2. The V gene end was trimmed by 2 bases and the J gene end by 4 bases; junction bases not matched to a gene: 5. Germline V gene data show CDR1 as ENHRY and CDR2 as SYGVKD. The CDR3 sequence is 15 residues long. CDR3 residues: CAISEASGSRYEQYF. DNA of the CDR3: TGTGCCATCAGTGAGGCTAGCGGGAGTAGATACGAGCAGTACTTC.

The V and J genes are TRBV10-3 and TRBJ2-7; TRBD2 matches 16 bases. The CDR3 extends over 18 amino acids. CDR1 is ENHRY, CDR2 SYGVKD, per germline. Trimming took 4 bases from V and 4 from J; bases not matched to a gene: 10. This chain's CDR3 is CAISAGTSGRAGGYEQYF. The CDR3 DNA reads as TGTGCCATCAGTGCTGGGACTAGCGGGAGGGCCGGGGGGTACGAGCAGTACTTC.

The rearrangement links TRBV28 to TRBJ2-1; D might be TRBD2 (6 bases). From germline, CDR1 is MDHEN and CDR2 SYDVKM. This CDR3 contains 15 residues. The V gene lost 6 bases and the J gene lost 5 bases, with 17 bases spanning the gap. Written as DNA, the CDR3 is TGTGCCAGCAGGGGGCTGGGACTTCTGAACAATGAGCAGTTCTTC. This gives the protein CASRGLGLLNNEQFF.

This clonotype turned up a few times. This chain links TRBV2 with TRBJ2-7; maybe TRBD2 (6 bases). Per the germline V gene, CDR1 is SNHLY and CDR2 is FYNNEI. This CDR3 is 15 amino acids long. Trimming took off 5 bases at V and 2 bases at J, with 16 bases between the two ends. DNA for the CDR3: TGTGCCAGCAGTTACCTAGCGTCGATTGCCTACGAGCAGTACTTC. Its translation is CASSYLASIAYEQYF.

The chain combines TRBV6-2 or TRBV6-3 with TRBJ1-2; TRBD1 is a possible D gene (5 bases). Deletions cut 4 bases from V and 2 bases from J, with 8 bases between. The CDR3 runs 13 residues. Germline CDR1 reads MNHEY; CDR2 reads SVGEGT. This CDR3 is CASSWSGNYGYTF. For the CDR3, the DNA is TGTGCCAGCAGTTGGTCAGGGAACTATGGCTACACCTTC.

This clonotype was counted a few times. The chain uses TRBV5-5 and TRBJ2-7, with 7 bases that match TRBD1. This CDR3 comprises 15 residues. J was trimmed by 0 bases and V by 3 bases; bases with no gene match: 6. CDR1 and CDR2 (germline): SGHKS, YYEKEE (reference sequence). This CDR3 reads CASSSRDRSSYEQYF. The DNA of the CDR3 is TGTGCCAGCAGCTCCCGGGACAGAAGCTCCTACGAGCAGTACTTC.

This sequence joins TRBV25-1 and TRBJ2-7, with 7 nucleotides matching TRBD1. V dropped 4 bases and J dropped 1; count of bases not matched to a gene: 7. CDR3 length: 15 amino acids. Germline V CDR1 and CDR2: MGHDK, SYGVNS. This CDR3 reads CASSARDRTSYEQYF. CDR3 in DNA: TGTGCCAGCAGTGCCCGGGACAGAACTTCCTACGAGCAGTACTTC.

In its sample, this clonotype was seen a few times. The chain links TRBV27 to TRBJ2-5; 8 nucleotides line up with TRBD2. CDR1 and CDR2 (germline): MNHEY, SMNVEV (reference sequence). This CDR3 is built from 15 residues. The ends lost 5 bases at V and 3 bases at J; junction bases unmatched: 8. CDR3 sequence: CASSPRSSGKETQYF. As DNA, the CDR3 is TGTGCCAGCAGTCCCCGAAGTAGCGGGAAAGAGACCCAGTACTTC.

This clonotype appeared a few times. V and J are TRBV10-3 and TRBJ2-7; 10 nucleotides match TRBD2. J lost 0 bases, V lost 2 bases, and 4 bases had no gene match. Germline V lookup: CDR1 ENHRY, CDR2 SYGVKD. The CDR3 runs to 16 residues. CDR3 DNA: TGTGCCATCAGTGAGGGGCTAGCGGGAGTCTCCTACGAGCAGTACTTC. Its protein product is CAISEGLAGVSYEQYF.

This sequence joins TRBV24-1 and TRBJ2-2, with D uncertain. CDR1 KGHDR and CDR2 SFDVKD come from the germline V gene. The CDR3 sequence is 13 residues long. V was shortened by 0 bases and J by 7 bases, with 5 bases between the two germline ends. CDR3: CATSDLQNGELFF. The CDR3 bases are TGTGCCACCAGTGATTTGCAGAACGGGGAGCTGTTTTTT.

The rearrangement uses TRBV12-3 or TRBV12-4 and TRBJ2-7; possibly TRBD1 for D (6 bases). V lost 1 base and J lost 6, with 13 bases in between. The CDR3 is made up of 14 amino acids. CDR3 residues: CASSLGPTGSEQYF. CDR3 DNA: TGTGCCAGCAGTTTAGGCCCTACAGGGTCCGAGCAGTACTTC.

There are a few counts of this clonotype. The chain carries TRBV12-3 or TRBV12-4 and TRBJ1-1, with D uncertain. The CDR3 runs to 14 residues. V lost 3 bases to trimming and J lost 0 bases, with 8 bases between them. The CDR3: CASSFRQVNTEAFF. The DNA of the CDR3 is TGTGCCAGCAGTTTTCGGCAGGTGAACACTGAAGCTTTCTTT.

This clonotype was found a few times. The V and J genes are TRBV10-3 and TRBJ2-7, with 7 positions matching TRBD1. The V and J ends lost 0 bases and 2 bases, in that order; junction bases with no gene match: 4. Germline loops: CDR1 ENHRY, CDR2 SYGVKD. The CDR3 has 15 amino acids. The CDR3 region is CAISESVGGPYEQYF. The CDR3 DNA sequence: TGTGCCATCAGTGAGTCGGTAGGGGGCCCCTACGAGCAGTACTTC.

This clonotype was found a few times. The rearrangement joins TRBV6-1 to TRBJ2-2; 11 bases map to TRBD2. The ends lost 6 bases at V and 4 bases at J; junction bases unmatched: 13. From germline, CDR1 is MNHNS and CDR2 SASEGT. This CDR3 is 18 amino acids long. CDR3 nucleotide sequence: TGTGCCAGCAGCACCCGATTTAGCGGGAGGGCGAGCACCGGGGAGCTGTTTTTT. Protein product: CASSTRFSGRASTGELFF.